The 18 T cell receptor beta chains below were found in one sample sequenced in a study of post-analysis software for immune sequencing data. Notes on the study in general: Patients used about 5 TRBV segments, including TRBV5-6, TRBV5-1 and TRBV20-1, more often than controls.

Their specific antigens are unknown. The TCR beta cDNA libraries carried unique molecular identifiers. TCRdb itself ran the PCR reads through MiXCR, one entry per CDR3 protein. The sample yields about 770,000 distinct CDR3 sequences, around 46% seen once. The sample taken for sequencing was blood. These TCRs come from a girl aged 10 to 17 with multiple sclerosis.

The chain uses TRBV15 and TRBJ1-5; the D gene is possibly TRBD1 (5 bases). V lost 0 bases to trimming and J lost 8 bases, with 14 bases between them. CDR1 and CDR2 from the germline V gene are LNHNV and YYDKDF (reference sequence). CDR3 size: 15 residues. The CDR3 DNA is TGTGCCACCAGCAGAGATCTAGGGGCCGGGGAGCCCCAGCATTTT. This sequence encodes CATSRDLGAGEPQHF.

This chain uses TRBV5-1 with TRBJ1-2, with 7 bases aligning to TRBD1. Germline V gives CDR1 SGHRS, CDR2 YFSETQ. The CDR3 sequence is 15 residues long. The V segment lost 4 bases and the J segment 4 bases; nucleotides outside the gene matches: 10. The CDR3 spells CASSARQGGLYGYTF. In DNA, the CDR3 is TGCGCCAGCAGCGCCCGACAGGGTGGGCTCTATGGCTACACCTTC. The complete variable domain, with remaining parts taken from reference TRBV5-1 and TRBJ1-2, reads KAGVTQTPRYLIKTRGQQVTLSCSPISGHRSVSWYQQTPGQGLQFLFEYFSETQRNKGNFPGRFSGRQFSNSRSEMNVSTLELGDSALYLCASSARQGGLYGYTFGSGTRLTVV.

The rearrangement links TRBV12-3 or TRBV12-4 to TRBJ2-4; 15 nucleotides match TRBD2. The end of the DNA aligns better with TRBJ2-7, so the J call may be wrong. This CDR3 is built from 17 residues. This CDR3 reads CASSVGTSGRSPYEQYF. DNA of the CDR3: TGTGCCAGCAGTGTTGGGACTAGCGGGAGGTCTCCATACGAGCAGTACTTC.

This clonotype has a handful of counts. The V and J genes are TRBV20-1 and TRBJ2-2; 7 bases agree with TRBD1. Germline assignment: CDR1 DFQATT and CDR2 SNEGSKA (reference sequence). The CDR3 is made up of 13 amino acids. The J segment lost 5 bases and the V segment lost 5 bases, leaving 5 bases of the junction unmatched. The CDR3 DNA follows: TGCAGTGCTCCGGGGACAGCAACCGGGGAGCTGTTTTTT. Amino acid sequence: CSAPGTATGELFF.

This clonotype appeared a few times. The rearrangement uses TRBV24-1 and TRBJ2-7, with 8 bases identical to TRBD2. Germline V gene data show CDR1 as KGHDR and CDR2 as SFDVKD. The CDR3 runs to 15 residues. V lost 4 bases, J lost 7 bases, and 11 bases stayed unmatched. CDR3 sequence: CATSDPKSGSREQYF. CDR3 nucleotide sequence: TGTGCCACCAGTGACCCCAAGAGCGGGAGTAGGGAGCAGTACTTC.

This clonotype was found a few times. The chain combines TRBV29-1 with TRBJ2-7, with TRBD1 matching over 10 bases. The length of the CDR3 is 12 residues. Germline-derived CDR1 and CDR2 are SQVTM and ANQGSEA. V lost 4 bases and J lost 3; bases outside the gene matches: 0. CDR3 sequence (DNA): TGCAGCGTTGGGGACAGGGGCTACGAGCAGTACTTC. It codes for CSVGDRGYEQYF.

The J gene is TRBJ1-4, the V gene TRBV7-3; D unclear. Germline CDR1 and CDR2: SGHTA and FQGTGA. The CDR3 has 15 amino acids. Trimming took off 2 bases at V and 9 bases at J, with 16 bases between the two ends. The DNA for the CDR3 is TGTGCCAGCAGCTTATTATTAGGTAACGGTAAAAAACTGTTTTTT. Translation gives CASSLLLGNGKKLFF. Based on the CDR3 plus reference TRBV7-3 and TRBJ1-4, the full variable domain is GAGVSQTPSNKVTEKGKYVELRCDPISGHTALYWYRQSLGQGPEFLIYFQGTGAADDSGLPNDRFFAVRPEGSVSTLKIQRTERGDSAVYLCASSLLLGNGKKLFFGSGTQLSVL.

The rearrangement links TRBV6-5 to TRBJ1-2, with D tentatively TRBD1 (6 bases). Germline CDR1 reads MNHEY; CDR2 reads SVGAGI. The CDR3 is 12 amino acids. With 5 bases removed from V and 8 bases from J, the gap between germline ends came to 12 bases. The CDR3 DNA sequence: TGTGCCAGCAGTCCGGGGGCAACCGGCTACACCTTC. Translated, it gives CASSPGATGYTF.

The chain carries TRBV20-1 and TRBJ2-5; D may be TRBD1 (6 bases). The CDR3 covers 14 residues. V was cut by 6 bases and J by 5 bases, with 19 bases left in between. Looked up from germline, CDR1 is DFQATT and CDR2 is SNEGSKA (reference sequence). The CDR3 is CSAVDQGSDETQYF. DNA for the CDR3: TGCAGTGCCGTAGACCAGGGGAGTGATGAGACCCAGTACTTC.

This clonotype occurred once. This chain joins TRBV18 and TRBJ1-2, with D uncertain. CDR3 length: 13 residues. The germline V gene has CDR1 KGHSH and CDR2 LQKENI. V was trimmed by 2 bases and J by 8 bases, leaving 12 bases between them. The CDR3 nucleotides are TGTGCCAGCTCACCAGATACGGCTCGGGGCTACACCTTC. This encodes CASSPDTARGYTF. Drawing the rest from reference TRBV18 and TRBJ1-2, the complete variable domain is NAGVMQNPRHLVRRRGQEARLRCSPMKGHSHVYWYRQLPEEGLKFMVYLQKENIIDESGMPKERFSAEFPKEGPSILRIQQVVRGDSAAYFCASSPDTARGYTFGSGTRLTVV.

The CDR3 spells CASTLGGRGPGSYNEQFF. The CDR3 DNA follows: TGTGCCAGCACTCTTGGGGGCAGGGGTCCAGGCTCCTACAATGAGCAGTTCTTC. The V and J genes are TRBV5-4 and TRBJ2-1; possible D gene TRBD1, 6 bases. CDR1 and CDR2 from the germline V gene are SGHNT and YYREEE (reference sequence). The V gene lost 6 bases and the J gene lost 0 bases, with 22 bases spanning the gap. This CDR3 has 18 residues.

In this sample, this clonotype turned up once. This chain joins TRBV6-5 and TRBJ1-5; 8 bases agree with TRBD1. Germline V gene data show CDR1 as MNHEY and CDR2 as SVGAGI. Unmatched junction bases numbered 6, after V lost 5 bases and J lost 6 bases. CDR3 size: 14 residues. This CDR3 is CASSQNRGAQPQHF. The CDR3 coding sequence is TGTGCCAGCAGTCAAAACAGGGGGGCTCAGCCCCAGCATTTT.

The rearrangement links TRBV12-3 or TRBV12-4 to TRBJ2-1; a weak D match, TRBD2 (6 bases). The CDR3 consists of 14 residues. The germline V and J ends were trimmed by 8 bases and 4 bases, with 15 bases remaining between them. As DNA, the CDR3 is TGTGCCAGCCTTGGTGGGAGGAGATACAATGAGCAGTTCTTC. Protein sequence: CASLGGRRYNEQFF.

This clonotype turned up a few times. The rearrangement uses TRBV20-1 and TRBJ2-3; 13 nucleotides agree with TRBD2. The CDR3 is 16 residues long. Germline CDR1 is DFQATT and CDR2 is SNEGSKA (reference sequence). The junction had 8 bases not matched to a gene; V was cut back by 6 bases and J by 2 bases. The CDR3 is CSAVSGLAGDTDTQYF. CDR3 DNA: TGCAGTGCAGTCTCCGGACTAGCGGGAGACACAGATACGCAGTATTTT.

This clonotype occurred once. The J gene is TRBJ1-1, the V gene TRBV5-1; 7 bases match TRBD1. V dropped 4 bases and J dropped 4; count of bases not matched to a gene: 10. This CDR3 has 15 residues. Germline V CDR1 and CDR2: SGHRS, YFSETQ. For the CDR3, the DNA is TGCGCCAGCAGCAACCGACAGGGCGGCGGCACTGAAGCTTTCTTT. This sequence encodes CASSNRQGGGTEAFF.

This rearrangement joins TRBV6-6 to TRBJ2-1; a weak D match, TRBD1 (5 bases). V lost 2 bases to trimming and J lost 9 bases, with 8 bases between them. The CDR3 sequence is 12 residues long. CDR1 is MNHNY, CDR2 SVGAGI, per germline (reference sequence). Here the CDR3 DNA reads TGTGCCAGCAGTTACGTTGGGGCTGAGCAGTTCTTC. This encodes CASSYVGAEQFF.

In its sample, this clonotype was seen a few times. In DNA, the CDR3 is TGCAGTGCTAGAGAAGGATGGGGCCAGCCCCAGCATTTT. Its translation is CSAREGWGQPQHF. The chain carries TRBV20-1 and TRBJ1-5; possibly TRBD1 for D (5 bases). This CDR3 contains 13 residues. From germline, CDR1 is DFQATT and CDR2 SNEGSKA (reference sequence). The V end was cut by 0 bases, the J end by 7 bases, with 10 bases between.

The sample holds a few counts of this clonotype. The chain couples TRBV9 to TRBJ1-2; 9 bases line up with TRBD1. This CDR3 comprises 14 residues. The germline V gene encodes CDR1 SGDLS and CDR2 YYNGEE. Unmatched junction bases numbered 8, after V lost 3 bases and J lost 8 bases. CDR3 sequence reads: CASSALDRGPGYTF. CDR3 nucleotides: TGTGCCAGCAGCGCCTTGGACAGGGGTCCCGGCTACACCTTC.